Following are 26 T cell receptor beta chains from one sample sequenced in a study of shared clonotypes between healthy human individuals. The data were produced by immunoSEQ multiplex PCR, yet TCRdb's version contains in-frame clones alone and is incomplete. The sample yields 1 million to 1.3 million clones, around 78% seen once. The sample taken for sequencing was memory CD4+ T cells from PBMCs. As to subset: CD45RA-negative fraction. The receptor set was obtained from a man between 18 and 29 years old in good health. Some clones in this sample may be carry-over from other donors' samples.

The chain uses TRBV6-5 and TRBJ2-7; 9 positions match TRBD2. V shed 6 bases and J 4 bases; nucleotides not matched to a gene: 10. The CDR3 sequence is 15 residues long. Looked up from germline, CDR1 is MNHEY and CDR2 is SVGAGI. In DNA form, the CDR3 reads TGTGCCAGCAGCCCCGGCGGGGGGGCACTTTACGAGCAGTACTTC. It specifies CASSPGGGALYEQYF.

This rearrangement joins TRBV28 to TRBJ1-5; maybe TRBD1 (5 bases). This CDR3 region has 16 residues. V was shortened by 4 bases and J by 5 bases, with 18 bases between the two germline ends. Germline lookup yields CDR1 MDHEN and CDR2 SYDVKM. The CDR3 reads CASSWPDLDNHQPQHF. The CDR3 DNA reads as TGTGCCAGCAGTTGGCCCGATTTGGACAACCATCAGCCCCAGCATTTT.

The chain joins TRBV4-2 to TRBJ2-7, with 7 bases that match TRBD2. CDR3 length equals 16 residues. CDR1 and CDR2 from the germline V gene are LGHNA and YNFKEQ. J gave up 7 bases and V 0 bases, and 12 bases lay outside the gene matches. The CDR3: CASSQDLAASGVEQYF. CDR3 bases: TGTGCCAGCAGCCAAGATCTTGCGGCTAGCGGTGTAGAGCAGTACTTC.

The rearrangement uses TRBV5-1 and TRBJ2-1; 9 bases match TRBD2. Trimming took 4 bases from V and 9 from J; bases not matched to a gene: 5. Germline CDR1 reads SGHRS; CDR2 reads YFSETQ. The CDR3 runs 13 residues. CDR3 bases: TGCGCCAGCAGCAGGGGACTAGCCGGTGAGCAGTTCTTC. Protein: CASSRGLAGEQFF.

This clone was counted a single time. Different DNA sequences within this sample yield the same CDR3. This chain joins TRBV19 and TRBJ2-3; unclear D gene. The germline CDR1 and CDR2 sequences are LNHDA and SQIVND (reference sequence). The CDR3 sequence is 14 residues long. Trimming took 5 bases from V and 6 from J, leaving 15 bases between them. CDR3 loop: CASSGGWSTDTQYF. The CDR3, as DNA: TGTGCCAGTAGTGGCGGATGGTCCACGGATACGCAGTATTTT. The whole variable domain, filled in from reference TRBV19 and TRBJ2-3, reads DGGITQSPKYLFRKEGQNVTLSCEQNLNHDAMYWYRQDPGQGLRLIYYSQIVNDFQKGDIAEGYSVSREKKESFPLTVTSAQKNPTAFYLCASSGGWSTDTQYFGPGTRLTVL.

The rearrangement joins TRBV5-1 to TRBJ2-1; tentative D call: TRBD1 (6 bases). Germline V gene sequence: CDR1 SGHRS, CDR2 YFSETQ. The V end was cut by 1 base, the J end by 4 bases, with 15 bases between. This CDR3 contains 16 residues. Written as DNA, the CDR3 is TGCGCCAGCAGCTTGCAACCCGGGACACCTTACAATGAGCAGTTCTTC. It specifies CASSLQPGTPYNEQFF. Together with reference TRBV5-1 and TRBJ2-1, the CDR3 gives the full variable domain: KAGVTQTPRYLIKTRGQQVTLSCSPISGHRSVSWYQQTPGQGLQFLFEYFSETQRNKGNFPGRFSGRQFSNSRSEMNVSTLELGDSALYLCASSLQPGTPYNEQFFGPGTRLTVL.

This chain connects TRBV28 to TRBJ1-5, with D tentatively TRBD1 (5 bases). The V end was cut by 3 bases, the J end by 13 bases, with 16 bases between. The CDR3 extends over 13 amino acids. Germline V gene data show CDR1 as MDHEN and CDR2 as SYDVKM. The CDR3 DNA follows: TGTGCCAGCAGTTTCCACGACAGAGGGGCTCAGCATTTT. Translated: CASSFHDRGAQHF.

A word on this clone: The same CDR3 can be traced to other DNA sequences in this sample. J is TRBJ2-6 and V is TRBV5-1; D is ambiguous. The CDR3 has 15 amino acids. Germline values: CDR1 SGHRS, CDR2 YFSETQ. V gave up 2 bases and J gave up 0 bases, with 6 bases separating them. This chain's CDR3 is CASSLERSGANVLTF. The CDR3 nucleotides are TGCGCCAGCAGCTTAGAGCGCTCTGGGGCCAACGTCCTGACTTTC.

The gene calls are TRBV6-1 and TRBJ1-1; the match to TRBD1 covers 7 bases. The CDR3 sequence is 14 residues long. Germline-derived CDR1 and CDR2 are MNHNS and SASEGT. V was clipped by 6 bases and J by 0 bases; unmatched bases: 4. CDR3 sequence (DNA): TGTGCCAGCAGGTCCGGGACAGTGAACACTGAAGCTTTCTTT. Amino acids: CASRSGTVNTEAFF.

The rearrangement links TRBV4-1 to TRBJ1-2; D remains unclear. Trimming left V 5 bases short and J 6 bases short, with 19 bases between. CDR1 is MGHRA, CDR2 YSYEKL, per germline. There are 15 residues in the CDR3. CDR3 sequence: CASSTLQAGVDGYTF. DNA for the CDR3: TGCGCCAGCAGCACCCTCCAGGCGGGTGTCGATGGCTACACCTTC.

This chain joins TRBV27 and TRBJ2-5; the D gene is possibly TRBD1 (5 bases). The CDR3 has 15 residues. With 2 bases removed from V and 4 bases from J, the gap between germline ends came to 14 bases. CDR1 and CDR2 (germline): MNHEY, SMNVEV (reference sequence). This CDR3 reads CASSLRAGQRETQYF. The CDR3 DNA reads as TGTGCCAGCAGTTTAAGGGCAGGGCAACGAGAGACCCAGTACTTC.

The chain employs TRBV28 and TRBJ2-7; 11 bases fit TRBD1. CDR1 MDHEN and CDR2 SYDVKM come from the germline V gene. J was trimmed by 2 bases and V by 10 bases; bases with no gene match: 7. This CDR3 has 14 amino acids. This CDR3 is CAKEDRGLAYEQYF. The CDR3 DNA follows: TGTGCCAAAGAGGACAGGGGGCTGGCCTACGAGCAGTACTTC. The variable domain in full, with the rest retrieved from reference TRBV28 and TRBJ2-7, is DVKVTQSSRYLVKRTGEKVFLECVQDMDHENMFWYRQDPGLGLRLIYFSYDVKMKEKGDIPEGYSVSREKKERFSLILESASTNQTSMYLCAKEDRGLAYEQYFGPGTRLTVT.

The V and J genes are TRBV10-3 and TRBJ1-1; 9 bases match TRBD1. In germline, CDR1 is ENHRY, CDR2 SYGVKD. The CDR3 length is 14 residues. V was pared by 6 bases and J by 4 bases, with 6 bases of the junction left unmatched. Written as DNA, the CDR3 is TGTGCCATCAGAAACGACAGGGGGGTCACTGAAGCTTTCTTT. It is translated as CAIRNDRGVTEAFF.

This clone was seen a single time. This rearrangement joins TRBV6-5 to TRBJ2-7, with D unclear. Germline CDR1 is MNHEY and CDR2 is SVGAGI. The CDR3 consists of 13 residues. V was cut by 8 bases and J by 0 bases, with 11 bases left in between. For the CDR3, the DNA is TGTGCCAGCTCTATCTTAAGCTCCTACGAGCAGTACTTC. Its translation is CASSILSSYEQYF.

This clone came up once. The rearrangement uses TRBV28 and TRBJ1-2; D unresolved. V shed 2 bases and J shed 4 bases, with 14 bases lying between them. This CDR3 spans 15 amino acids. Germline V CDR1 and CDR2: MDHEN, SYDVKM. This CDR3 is CASSLGQMGTYGYTF. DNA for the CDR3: TGTGCCAGCAGTTTAGGGCAGATGGGAACCTATGGCTACACCTTC.

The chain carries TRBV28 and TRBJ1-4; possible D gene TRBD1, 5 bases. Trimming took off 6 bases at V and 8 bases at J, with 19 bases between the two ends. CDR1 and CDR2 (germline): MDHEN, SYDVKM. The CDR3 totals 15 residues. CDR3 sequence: CASSGSGTTQEKLFF. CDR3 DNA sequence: TGTGCCAGCAGCGGGTCCGGGACTACCCAGGAAAAACTGTTTTTT. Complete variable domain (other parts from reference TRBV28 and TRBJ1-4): DVKVTQSSRYLVKRTGEKVFLECVQDMDHENMFWYRQDPGLGLRLIYFSYDVKMKEKGDIPEGYSVSREKKERFSLILESASTNQTSMYLCASSGSGTTQEKLFFGSGTQLSVL.

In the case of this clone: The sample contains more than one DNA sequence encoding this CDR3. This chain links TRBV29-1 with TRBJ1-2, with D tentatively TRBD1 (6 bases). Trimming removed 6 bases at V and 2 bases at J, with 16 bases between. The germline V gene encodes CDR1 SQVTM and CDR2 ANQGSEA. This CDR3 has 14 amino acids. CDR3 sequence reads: CSVEGRGRNYGYTF. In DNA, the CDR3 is TGCAGCGTCGAGGGCAGGGGAAGGAACTATGGCTACACCTTC.

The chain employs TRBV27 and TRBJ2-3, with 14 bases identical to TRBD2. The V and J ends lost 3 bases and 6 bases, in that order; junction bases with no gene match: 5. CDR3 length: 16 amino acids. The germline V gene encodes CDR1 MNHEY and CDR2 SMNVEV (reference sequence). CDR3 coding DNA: TGTGCCAGCAGTTTGGGGACTAGCGGGAGTACCGATACGCAGTATTTT. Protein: CASSLGTSGSTDTQYF.

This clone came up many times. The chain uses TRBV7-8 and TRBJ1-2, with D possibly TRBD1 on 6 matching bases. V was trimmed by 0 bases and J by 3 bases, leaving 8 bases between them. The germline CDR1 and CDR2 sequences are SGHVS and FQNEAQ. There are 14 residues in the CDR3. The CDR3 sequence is CASSLAEGDYGYTF. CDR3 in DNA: TGTGCCAGCAGCTTAGCCGAGGGGGACTATGGCTACACCTTC.

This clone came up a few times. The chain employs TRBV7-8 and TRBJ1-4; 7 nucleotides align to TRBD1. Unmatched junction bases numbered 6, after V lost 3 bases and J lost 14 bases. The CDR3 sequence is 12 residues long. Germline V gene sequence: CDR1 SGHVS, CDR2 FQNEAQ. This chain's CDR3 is CASSFTDRALFF. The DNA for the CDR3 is TGTGCCAGCAGCTTTACTGACAGGGCGCTGTTTTTT.

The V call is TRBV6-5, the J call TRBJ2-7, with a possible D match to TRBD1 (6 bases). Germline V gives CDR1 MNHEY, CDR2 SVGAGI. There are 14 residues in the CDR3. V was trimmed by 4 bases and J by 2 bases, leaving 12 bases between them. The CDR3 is CASSFGQPTYEQYF. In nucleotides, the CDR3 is TGTGCCAGCAGTTTCGGACAGCCGACCTACGAGCAGTACTTC.

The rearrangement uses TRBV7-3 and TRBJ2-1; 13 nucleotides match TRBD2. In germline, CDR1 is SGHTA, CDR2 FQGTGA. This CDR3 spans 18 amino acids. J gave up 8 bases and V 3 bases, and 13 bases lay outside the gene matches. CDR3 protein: CASSLGFSGTSGTDEQFF. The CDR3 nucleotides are TGTGCCAGCAGCTTGGGGTTCTCCGGGACTAGCGGGACCGATGAGCAGTTCTTC.

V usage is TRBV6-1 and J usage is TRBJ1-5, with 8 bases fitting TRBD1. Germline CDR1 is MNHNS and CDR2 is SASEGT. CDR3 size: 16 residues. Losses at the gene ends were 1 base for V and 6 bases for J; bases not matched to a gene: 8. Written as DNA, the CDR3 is TGTGCCAGCAGTGAAGGCAAGGGCAGGGGGCGTCAGCCCCAGCATTTT. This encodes CASSEGKGRGRQPQHF.

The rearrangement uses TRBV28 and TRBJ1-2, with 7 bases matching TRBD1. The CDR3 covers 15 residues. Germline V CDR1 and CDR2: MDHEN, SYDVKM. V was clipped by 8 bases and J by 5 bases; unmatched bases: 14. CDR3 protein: CASGQNRGPSYGYTF. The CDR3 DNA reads TGTGCCAGCGGGCAAAACAGGGGACCTTCGTATGGCTACACCTTC.

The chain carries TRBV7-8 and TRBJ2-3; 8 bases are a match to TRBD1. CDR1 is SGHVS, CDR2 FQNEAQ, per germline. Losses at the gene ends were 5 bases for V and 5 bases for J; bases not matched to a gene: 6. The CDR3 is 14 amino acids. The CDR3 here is CASSTDRGRDTQYF. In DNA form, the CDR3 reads TGTGCCAGCAGCACCGACAGGGGACGAGATACGCAGTATTTT. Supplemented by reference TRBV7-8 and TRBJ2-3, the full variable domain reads GAGVSQSPRYKVAKRGQDVALRCDPISGHVSLFWYQQALGQGPEFLTYFQNEAQLDKSGLPSDRFFAERPEGSVSTLKIQRTQQEDSAVYLCASSTDRGRDTQYFGPGTRLTVL.

The CDR3 spells CASSHLDRGWTEAFF. The DNA for the CDR3 is TGTGCCAGCAGTCATTTGGACAGGGGATGGACTGAAGCTTTCTTT. V is TRBV28 and J is TRBJ1-1; 9 nucleotides align to TRBD1. The CDR3 totals 15 residues. The trim removed 5 bases at V and 5 bases at J, leaving 9 bases unmatched. Germline V gene lookup returns CDR1 MDHEN and CDR2 SYDVKM.